This paragraph reports one TCR beta chain. Only in-frame clones appear in the TCRdb table, and some are missing; sequencing was by immunoSEQ multiplex PCR. The sample comprises 250,000 to 300,000 clones, approximately 84% of which are singletons, and around 3.5% rests with the top ten. The sample originates from a study of blood T cell repertoires in COVID-19. As for the study in general: In each case, the material was cDNA or gDNA derived from T cells, B-cell-depleted T cells, or PBMCs.

V lost 7 bases, J lost 3 bases, and 12 bases lay in between. Germline CDR1 is LNHDA and CDR2 is SQIVND (reference sequence). The CDR3 length is 13 residues. The sequence derives from a man in his forties or fifties who had recovered from COVID-19. Specimen: PBMCs or T cells enriched from blood (not recorded which). V usage is TRBV19 and J usage is TRBJ1-1; TRBD1 might be the D (6 bases). CDR3 loop: CASIGGPYTEAFF. The DNA of the CDR3 is TGTGCCAGTATCGGGGGGCCCTACACTGAAGCTTTCTTT.